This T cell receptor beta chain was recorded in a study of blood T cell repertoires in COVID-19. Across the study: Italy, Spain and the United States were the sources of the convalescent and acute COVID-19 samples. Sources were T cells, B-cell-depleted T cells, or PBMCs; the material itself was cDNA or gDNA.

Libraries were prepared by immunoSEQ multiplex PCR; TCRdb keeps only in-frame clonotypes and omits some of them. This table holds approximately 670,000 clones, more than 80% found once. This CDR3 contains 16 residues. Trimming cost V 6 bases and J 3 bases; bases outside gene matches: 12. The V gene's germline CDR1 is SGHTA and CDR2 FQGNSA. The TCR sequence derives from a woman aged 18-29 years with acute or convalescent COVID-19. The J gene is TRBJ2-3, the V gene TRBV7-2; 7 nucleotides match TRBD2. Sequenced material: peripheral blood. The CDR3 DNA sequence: TGTGCCAGCAGGCCCCGTGGAGCGGGGATGACAGATACGCAGTATTTT. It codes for CASRPRGAGMTDTQYF. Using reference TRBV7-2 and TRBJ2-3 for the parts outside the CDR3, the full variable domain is GAGVSQSPSNKVTEKGKDVELRCDPISGHTALYWYRQSLGQGLEFLIYFQGNSAPDKSGLPSDRFSAERTGGSVSTLTIQRTQQEDSAVYLCASRPRGAGMTDTQYFGPGTRLTVL.